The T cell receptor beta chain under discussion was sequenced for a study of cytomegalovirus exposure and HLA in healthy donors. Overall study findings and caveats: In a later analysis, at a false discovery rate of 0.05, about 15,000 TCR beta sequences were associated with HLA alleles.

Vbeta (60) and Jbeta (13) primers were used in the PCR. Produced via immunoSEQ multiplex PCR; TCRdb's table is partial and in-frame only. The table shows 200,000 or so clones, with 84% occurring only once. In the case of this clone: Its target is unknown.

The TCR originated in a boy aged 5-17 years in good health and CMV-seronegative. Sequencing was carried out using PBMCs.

The CDR3 here is CASSLNRGYTF. The CDR3 DNA reads as TGTGCCAGCAGTTTAAACAGAGGCTACACCTTC. This chain links TRBV28 with TRBJ1-2; D uncertain. Germline values: CDR1 MDHEN, CDR2 SYDVKM. V was pared by 2 bases and J by 8 bases, with 6 bases between. CDR3 length: 11 residues.